These 19 T cell receptor delta chains came from one sample sequenced in a study of gamma-delta T cells after stem cell transplantation. TCRdb reprocessed the RT-PCR reads using CATT. Among nearly 8,000 delta-chain clones listed, less than 15% were seen once. The sequenced sample was gamma-delta T cells. The receptors here all came from a human donor. It is not recorded whose cells these are; they may come from a transplant donor.

This clone was detected only a few times. Additional DNA sequences in this sample encode the identical CDR3. The chain links TRDV1 to TRDJ1, with D tentatively TRDD1 or TRDD3 (5 bases each). The germline CDR1 and CDR2 sequences are TSWWSYY and QGS. Trimming removed 5 bases at V and 0 bases at J, with 19 bases between. The CDR3 runs to 17 residues. CDR3 nucleotide sequence: TGTGCTCTTGGGAATAGAAAGATAGTGGGATACACCGATAAACTCATCTTT. Encoded protein: CALGNRKIVGYTDKLIF.

Details on this clone: Germline and junction disagree at one end, which may indicate a read error. The same CDR3 also results from other DNA sequences found in this sample. This chain joins TRDV1 and TRDJ1; a weak D match, TRDD3 (6 bases). CDR1 TSWWSYY and CDR2 QGS come from the germline V gene. The CDR3 has 18 residues. The CDR3 loop is CALGTRGVLRGFTDKLIF. CDR3 coding DNA: TGTGCTCTTGGGACTCGGGGGGTTCTTAGGGGATTCACCGATAAACTCATCTTC.

The V gene is TRDV2, the J gene TRDJ3, with D hard to call. Per the germline V gene, CDR1 is GEAIGNYY and CDR2 is EKD. CDR3 size: 19 residues. Trimming took 0 bases from V and 0 from J, leaving 14 bases between them. In nucleotides, the CDR3 is TGTGCCTGTGACACCGGAGAGGAGGTTGACTCCTGGGACACCCGACAGATGTTTTTC. This encodes CACDTGEEVDSWDTRQMFF.

A remark on this clone: Other DNA sequences in the same sample also yield this CDR3. The chain is built from TRDV1 and TRDJ1; 8 bases are a match to TRDD3. The ends lost 1 base at V and 0 bases at J; junction bases unmatched: 28. The CDR3 is 24 amino acids. Germline values: CDR1 TSWWSYY, CDR2 QGS. The CDR3 is CALGEPTSGVWRGITEEYTDKLIF. As DNA, the CDR3 is TGTGCTCTTGGGGAACCCACAAGCGGAGTTTGGCGGGGGATAACGGAGGAGTACACCGATAAACTCATCTTT.

This clone counts as medium-sized. The chain couples TRDV1 to TRDJ1; 10 bases map to TRDD3. Germline trimming cut 2 bases from V and 2 bases from J; bases unmatched to any gene: 14. The CDR3 is made up of 19 amino acids. Germline CDR1 and CDR2: TSWWSYY and QGS. Written as DNA, the CDR3 is TGTGCTCTTGGGGAAAGGACGCACTGGGGGATGTCGGGGACCGATAAACTCATCTTT. Translating gives CALGERTHWGMSGTDKLIF.

Only a few counts were recorded for this clone. The junction and the germline gene differ at one end; a read error may be behind it. The CDR3 coding sequence is TGTGCCATGGCCTTCCTACGGGGGATCGGTCGGGCTTTGGCAGCACAACTCTTCTTT. It yields the protein CAMAFLRGIGRALAAQLFF. The chain employs TRDV3 and TRDJ2; 9 bases line up with TRDD2. Germline assignment: CDR1 TVYSNPD and CDR2 GDNSRS (reference sequence). CDR3 size: 19 residues.

This clone is labeled as medium-sized. The sample carries other DNA sequences with the same CDR3. This chain joins TRDV1 and TRDJ1; 8 nucleotides match TRDD3. The germline gives CDR1 TSWWSYY, CDR2 QGS. Trimming took 1 base from V and 2 from J; bases not matched to a gene: 12. This CDR3 comprises 18 residues. The CDR3 region is CALGERDLLGIPTDKLIF. The CDR3 bases are TGTGCTCTTGGGGAACGAGACCTATTGGGGATACCGACCGATAAACTCATCTTT.

The sample holds one count of this clone. A read error may be the cause here, since a much bigger clone is one base away. CDR3 region: CAFSPPSIELIF. CDR3 in DNA: TGTGCCTTTAGTCCTCCCTCAATCGAACTCATCTTT. The chain recombines TRDV3 with TRDJ1; the D is unclear. The CDR3 has 12 amino acids. CDR1 and CDR2 (germline): TVYSNPD, GDNSRS (reference sequence). V was cut by 0 bases and J by 9 bases, with 14 bases left in between.

This clone was counted a few times. Other DNA sequences within the sample encode an identical CDR3. The genes are TRDV2 and TRDJ1; 12 bases align to TRDD3. This CDR3 is built from 15 residues. Per the germline V gene, CDR1 is GEAIGNYY and CDR2 is EKD. The V segment lost 0 bases and the J segment 2 bases; nucleotides outside the gene matches: 0. CDR3 protein: CACDTLGDTTDKLIF. The DNA for the CDR3 is TGTGCCTGTGACACCCTGGGGGATACGACCGATAAACTCATCTTT.

This clone was counted between two and nine times. In nucleotides, the CDR3 is TGTGCTCTTGGGGAACTGGCGGTAGAGGATACGAGGAGCTCCTGGGACACCCGACAGATGTTTTTC. Translated, it gives CALGELAVEDTRSSWDTRQMFF. The chain links TRDV1 to TRDJ3; 7 nucleotides agree with TRDD3. Germline V gene data show CDR1 as TSWWSYY and CDR2 as QGS. This CDR3 is 22 amino acids long. V lost 0 bases and J lost 0; bases outside the gene matches: 14.

This clone is labeled medium-sized. This CDR3 reads CALGEGPPYAGGRLIF. The CDR3 coding sequence is TGTGCTCTTGGGGAAGGGCCACCGTATGCTGGGGGACGGCTCATCTTT. The chain links TRDV1 to TRDJ1; 8 bases line up with TRDD3. Per the germline V gene, CDR1 is TSWWSYY and CDR2 is QGS. The V gene end was trimmed by 2 bases and the J gene end by 11 bases; junction bases not matched to a gene: 16. This CDR3 region has 16 residues.

Note on this clone: Only one base separates this from a far larger clonotype, so it likely reflects a read error. This chain uses TRDV2 with TRDJ3; D uncertain. The germline CDR1 and CDR2 sequences are GEAIGNYY and EKD. The CDR3 has 18 residues. The CDR3 spells CARDAGWLSSWDTRQMFF. As DNA, the CDR3 is TGTGCCCGTGACGCAGGCTGGTTGAGCTCCTGGGACACCCGACAGATGTTTTTC.

To note about this clone: A much more abundant neighbour one base away suggests this may be a read error. The rearrangement links TRDV2 to TRDJ3; TRDD3 might be the D (5 bases). The CDR3 covers 18 residues. Germline CDR1 and CDR2: GEAIGNYY and EKD. CDR3 in amino acids: CACDYTGLSSWDTQQMFF. CDR3 bases: TGTGCCTGTGACTATACCGGGCTAAGCTCCTGGGACACCCAACAGATGTTTTTC.

This clone counts as medium-sized (0.01 to 0.1%). The CDR3 sequence is CACDTVTHWGIHTWDTRQMFF. The CDR3 DNA reads as TGTGCCTGTGACACCGTTACCCACTGGGGGATACACACCTGGGACACCCGACAGATGTTTTTC. The chain links TRDV2 to TRDJ3; 12 bases align to TRDD3. CDR1 is GEAIGNYY, CDR2 EKD, per germline. Losses at the gene ends were 0 bases for V and 2 bases for J; bases not matched to a gene: 10. This CDR3 comprises 21 residues.

This clone was recorded a few times. The chain couples TRDV2 to TRDJ3, with 9 nucleotides matching TRDD3. This CDR3 spans 21 amino acids. Germline-derived CDR1 and CDR2 are GEAIGNYY and EKD. After removal of 8 bases from V and 0 bases from J, the junction contained 19 bases not matched to a gene. The CDR3 nucleotides read TGTGCCTTTTCTAGGGGTGTACTGGGGGACCCCAGCTCCTGGGACACCCGACAGATGTTTTTC. Translating it yields CAFSRGVLGDPSSWDTRQMFF.

This clone is termed large. Distinct nucleotide sequences in the sample also encode this CDR3. The rearrangement joins TRDV2 to TRDJ2, with 10 bases identical to TRDD3. Losses at the gene ends were 3 bases for V and 5 bases for J; bases not matched to a gene: 2. The CDR3 is 14 amino acids. Germline CDR1 is GEAIGNYY and CDR2 is EKD. In nucleotides, the CDR3 is TGTGCCTGTGACGTACTGGGGGATACAGCACAACTCTTCTTT. This sequence encodes CACDVLGDTAQLFF.

This clone turned up a few times. Only one base separates this from a far larger clonotype, so it likely reflects a read error. The CDR3 loop reads CACDNRTAQLFF. The CDR3, as DNA: TGTGCCTGCGATAACCGAACAGCACAACTCTTCTTT. This chain connects TRDV2 to TRDJ1; no definite D call. The J call may not be correct, given that the DNA end is closer to TRDJ2. This CDR3 contains 12 residues. Germline V gene lookup returns CDR1 GEAIGNYY and CDR2 EKD.

The chain has TRDV1 and TRDJ1, with D tentatively TRDD3 (5 bases). The CDR3 runs to 18 residues. From germline, CDR1 is TSWWSYY and CDR2 QGS. V lost 1 base and J 0 bases, leaving 18 bases between the germline ends. CDR3 nucleotide sequence: TGTGCTCTTGGGGAACGGGAGGCGGCGATACCCTACACCGATAAACTCATCTTT. As protein: CALGEREAAIPYTDKLIF.

The V gene is TRDV1, the J gene TRDJ1, with unresolved D. The V end lost 2 bases, the J end lost 0 bases, and 10 bases lay between the germline ends. Germline V gene data show CDR1 as TSWWSYY and CDR2 as QGS. There are 15 residues in the CDR3. DNA of the CDR3: TGTGCTCTTGGGGAAGGTCGGCAGTACACCGATAAACTCATCTTT. This translates into CALGEGRQYTDKLIF.